This record looks at one T cell receptor beta chain sequence and its context. This clonotype was recorded a few times. Its antigen has not been determined. Base qualities are not recorded, but no much larger clone differs from it by a single base. CDR1 and CDR2 are drawn from the germline V gene: LGHNA, YNFKEQ. The junction shows trimming of 5 bases on V and 8 bases on J, and the gene matches do not reach 15 bases of it. From cysteine to phenylalanine, the CDR3 is 16 amino acids long. Of the read, only the CDR3 DNA is kept; its 48 bases are in frame from base 1. This sample is part of a study of T-cell memory formation after mild COVID-19 (dated by TCRdb to about 2021). As for the study more broadly: Most TCR sequence clusters were specific to one of the two donors. In two donors, T-cell clones that expanded and contracted after mild COVID-19 were tracked by sequencing TCRalpha and TCRbeta repertoires over time. The cohort comprised two young, previously healthy adult volunteers, one female and one male.

What the authors observed across the whole study: Only a couple of mild cases were covered in the study, and larger cohorts including severe cases with pre-infection samples were considered necessary. Contracting CD4+ clones turned up mainly in the CM and EM memory subsets, whereas EMRA was where CD8+ clones were enriched. Clones that contracted from day 15 to 85 showed balanced CD4/CD8 phenotypes, whereas a second wave of clones that expanded from day 15 to 37 leaned towards CD4+. The detection of some responding clones in pre-infection memory suggests that pre-existing cross-reactive memory T cells joined the SARS-CoV-2 response. SARS-CoV-2 specificity of the second-wave clones peaking on day 37 was not confirmed.

Data came from an Illumina NovaSeq 6000. TCRalpha and TCRbeta cDNA libraries were constructed by 5'RACE with constant-segment primers, with sample barcodes and unique molecular identifiers being introduced. RNA was extracted from every sample with Trizol reagent. Libraries were amplified in two PCR steps, with a second sample barcode and Illumina TruSeq adapters added in the second step. The libraries were sequenced on an Illumina NovaSeq using 2 x 150 bp paired-end reads. Regarding the original processing steps: Reads were demultiplexed and collapsed into UMI-guided consensus sequences with migec v1.2.7. Using mixcr v2.1.11, UMI consensuses were aligned to TRA and TRB V and J templates and then assembled into clonotypes. Clonotypes were classified as expanded or contracted when called significant by both edgeR and NoisET, with noise models trained on biological replicates. For edgeR calls, the thresholds were a false discovery rate-adjusted p below 0.01 and a log2 fold-change of 1. As an exploratory analysis of dynamics, max-normalized trajectories of the 1000 most abundant clonotypes were examined by PCA with hierarchical clustering. Separately sequenced CD4+ and CD8+ repertoires were used to assign a CD4 or CD8 phenotype to each responding clone. In TCRdb, the public reads were trimmed at Q25 with fastp and aligned with MiXCR, with productive beta chains retained. Entries are consolidated by CDR3 protein sequence, retaining the most common genes and DNA. In this record, the V and J calls reflect TCRdb's handling and not the investigators' own analysis. A total of about 190,000 distinct CDR3 sequences appear in this sample, 15% to 20% of them only once. Of the sample, approximately 2.4% falls within the top ten clones.

PBMCs were isolated by Ficoll-Paque density gradient centrifugation. The chain is made from TRBV4-2 and TRBJ2-4; 7 nucleotides in the junction match TRBD2. The sequence was obtained from an adult woman who had mild COVID-19 (a few samples of this study predate the infection). The sample titles of this study are shuffled in the database, so cell type and time point are left out; the donor was told from shared clones. Sequences were obtained from PBMCs or a T cell subset sorted from them (not recorded which). The DNA reads TGTGCCAGCAGCGCCAATCTAGCGGCCGGGGTCGACATTCAGTACTTC. Translated, it reads CASSANLAAGVDIQYF.